This passage covers 2 T cell receptor beta chains from one sample sequenced in a study of blood T cell repertoires in COVID-19. The data were produced by immunoSEQ multiplex PCR, yet TCRdb's version contains in-frame clones alone and is incomplete. The sample has about 200,000 clones; almost 90% are singletons. Sequencing was carried out using peripheral blood. All receptors come from a man aged 18-30 years with active or convalescent COVID-19.

The J gene is TRBJ2-7, the V gene TRBV9; tentative D call: TRBD2 (6 bases). Germline V gene sequence: CDR1 SGDLS, CDR2 YYNGEE. The CDR3 consists of 14 residues. With 4 bases removed from V and 0 bases from J, the gap between germline ends came to 11 bases. The CDR3 DNA reads as TGTGCCAGCAGCTCTAGCGCCCGCTCCTACGAGCAGTACTTC. Translating gives CASSSSARSYEQYF.

The chain links TRBV4-3 to TRBJ2-3; D perhaps matches TRBD1 (5 bases). This CDR3 contains 14 residues. Germline values: CDR1 LGHNA, CDR2 YSLEER. V was shortened by 1 base and J by 5 bases, with 10 bases between the two germline ends. CDR3 protein: CASSQAGFIDTQYF. The CDR3 nucleotides are TGCGCCAGCAGCCAAGCAGGGTTCATAGATACGCAGTATTTT.